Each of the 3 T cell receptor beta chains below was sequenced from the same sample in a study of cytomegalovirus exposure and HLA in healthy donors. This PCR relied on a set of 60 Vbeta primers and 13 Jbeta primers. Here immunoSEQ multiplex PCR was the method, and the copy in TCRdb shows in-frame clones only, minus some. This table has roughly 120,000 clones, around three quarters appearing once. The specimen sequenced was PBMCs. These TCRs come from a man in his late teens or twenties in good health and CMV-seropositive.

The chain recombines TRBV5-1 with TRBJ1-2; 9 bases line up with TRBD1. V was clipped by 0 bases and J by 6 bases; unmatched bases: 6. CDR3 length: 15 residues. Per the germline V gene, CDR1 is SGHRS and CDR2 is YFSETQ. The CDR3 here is CASSLEQGALHGYTF. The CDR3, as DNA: TGCGCCAGCAGCTTGGAACAGGGGGCGCTGCATGGCTACACCTTC. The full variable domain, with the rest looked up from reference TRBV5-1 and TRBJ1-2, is KAGVTQTPRYLIKTRGQQVTLSCSPISGHRSVSWYQQTPGQGLQFLFEYFSETQRNKGNFPGRFSGRQFSNSRSEMNVSTLELGDSALYLCASSLEQGALHGYTFGSGTRLTVV.

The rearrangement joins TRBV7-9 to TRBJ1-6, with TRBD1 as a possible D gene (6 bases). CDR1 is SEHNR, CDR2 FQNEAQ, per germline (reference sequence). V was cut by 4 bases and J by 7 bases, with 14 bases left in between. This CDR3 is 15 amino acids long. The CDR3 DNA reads TGTGCCAGCAGCTCGAGGACAGATTTGAATTCACCCCTCCACTTT. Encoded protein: CASSSRTDLNSPLHF.

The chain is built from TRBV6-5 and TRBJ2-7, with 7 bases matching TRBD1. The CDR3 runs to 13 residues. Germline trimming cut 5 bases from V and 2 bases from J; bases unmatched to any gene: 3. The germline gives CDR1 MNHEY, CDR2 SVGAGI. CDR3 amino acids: CASSATGPYEQYF. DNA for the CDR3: TGTGCCAGCAGTGCGACAGGGCCCTACGAGCAGTACTTC.